The T cell receptor (beta chain) described here comes from a study of long-term antiretroviral therapy in people with HIV (dated by TCRdb to about 2022). Turning to the overall study: The earliest samples were collected about a decade before the 2015 WHO recommendation for immediate ART, when ART was typically delayed until CD4 counts fell. A retrospective serial study tested whether changes in peripheral blood TRB repertoire composition and diversity were associated with ART initiation and durable HIV suppression. A total of 192 cryopreserved PBMC samples came from a few dozen adults with confirmed HIV infection and were collected serially over a mean of roughly six years (range 1-12). About 40% of the roughly 30 participants with HIV were female. No cross-contamination during QIAcube processing was seen in test extractions of a monoclonal T-cell line run alongside approximately 36 polyclonal samples.

Inclusion was restricted to participants for whom at least one PBMC sample before ART initiation and at least two post-ART samples were available. All participants with HIV were treated in the United States of America. Before DNA extraction, cryopreserved samples of about 0.95-10 million PBMC were thawed and then washed. At the time of the earliest PBMC sample for each participant with HIV, ages ranged from about 23 to 60 years. PBMC samples from each participant spanned 1-4 timepoints before ART initiation and 2-8 timepoints after ART initiation, with a median of 7 samples. For every participant, serial HIV viral load, CD4+ T-cell count, ART history and demographic data were obtained. Genomic DNA was extracted from unsorted PBMC with a Qiagen kit on a QIAcube, processed in batches of 12 samples. The immunoSEQ hsTCRB v3.0 assay was used at survey level resolution for TRB variable region sequencing. The target sequencing depth for TRB was roughly 35,000-55,000 T-cell genomes per sample. An Illumina MiSeq with a v3 150-cycle kit was used to sequence the pooled TRB libraries. The study's processing was this. Repertoire analysis was performed in R inside a reproducible Nextflow workflow that covered QC, data transformation and analysis. LymphoSeq2, an R package for exploring AIRR-Seq data, was used to implement custom analyses. Several samples that yielded fewer than 5000 total TRB sequences were excluded, so that around 190 HIV repertoires were analyzed. Among the approximately 190 HIV repertoires that were kept, 59 were collected before ART initiation and around 130 were collected after ART initiation. Repertoires were downsampled to 5000 TRB nucleotide sequences, and summary statistics were averaged over 100 downsampling iterations. Only TRB sequences with CDR3 regions of at least seven amino acids were retained for analysis. Diversity was assessed using a clonality score derived from Shannon entropy and using the Gini coefficient. In the repertoire networks, any two of the top 5000 CDR3 amino acid sequences were linked whenever the two sequences differed by an edit distance of one. For TRB CDR3 amino acid sequences, GLIPH2 was used to predict antigen specificity groups and MHC restriction. To flag known CMV, EBV, HIV or tissue antigen associations, CDR3 amino acid sequences were matched against VDJdb and McPAS-TCR. Pre-ART, post-ART and control groups were compared with Wilcoxon signed-rank tests and Holm-Bonferroni correction. This is the immuneACCESS table as TCRdb keeps it, with only in-frame sequences that have V and J called. A part of the clones is gone; compared with another copy, unresolved V genes explain less than half, and the rest is unexplained. The DNA was the basis for D and trimming; V, J and clone size are from that table. Here the sample has 38,000 or so clones; approximately 94% occur a single time. Roughly 2.2% of the sample lies in the top ten.

V loses 3 bases at its end and J loses 9 bases; junction bases beyond the gene matches: 8. The CDR3 runs 14 amino acids, cysteine and phenylalanine included. The read is trimmed to its CDR3 DNA, 42 bases read in frame from base 1. CDR1 and CDR2, looked up from the germline V gene, are SGHRS and YFSETQ. Summary of the overall study and its limitations: The repertoire was dominated across all time points by expanded TRB clones identified before ART initiation, although this dominance was seen to fluctuate and to decrease in many PLHIV after ART. CDR3 length ranges in HIV repertoires were narrower than in controls, and network structure suggested an antigen-experienced repertoire with only a slight naive shift after ART. Inferences about post-ART repertoire changes were limited because no data were available on ART adherence, viral resistance or therapy changes. The samples span the years 2004 to 2017, and the ART regimens used may be less effective than current regimens. Unsorted PBMC were profiled instead of sorted CD4+ and CD8+ T cells because pre-ART samples had limited cell numbers. A significant increase in TRB diversity was found to be associated with ART initiation, although TRB diversity was observed to remain significantly below that of transplant donor controls even after long-term ART. Owing to limited PBMC availability, only the TCR beta chain was sequenced, without alpha chain pairing.

In the case of this clone: Its antigen target is currently unknown. No base quality values were provided; no much bigger clone lies one nucleotide off.

This receptor was identified in a man in his thirties or forties with HIV. The sample was unsorted PBMCs, taken 9.2 years after starting antiretroviral therapy. Recombination joined TRBV5-1 with TRBJ2-1; 8 bases in the junction line up with TRBD1. The DNA sequence is TGCGCCAGCAGCTCTGGACAGGGTCGAGGTGAGCAGTTCTTC. Translated, it reads CASSSGQGRGEQFF.